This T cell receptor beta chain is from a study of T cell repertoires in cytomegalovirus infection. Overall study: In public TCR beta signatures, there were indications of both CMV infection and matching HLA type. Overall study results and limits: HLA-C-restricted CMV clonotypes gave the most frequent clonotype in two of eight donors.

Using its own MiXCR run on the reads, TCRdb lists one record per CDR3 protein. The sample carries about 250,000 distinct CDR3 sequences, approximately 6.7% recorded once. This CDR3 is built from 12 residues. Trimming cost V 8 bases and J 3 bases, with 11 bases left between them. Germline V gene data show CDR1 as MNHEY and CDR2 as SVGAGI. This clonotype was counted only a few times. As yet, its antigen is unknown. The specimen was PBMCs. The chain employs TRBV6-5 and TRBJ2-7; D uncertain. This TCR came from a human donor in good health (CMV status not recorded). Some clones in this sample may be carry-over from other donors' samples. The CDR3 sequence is CASPRALYEQYF. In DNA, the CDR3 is TGTGCCAGCCCTCGGGCCCTCTACGAGCAGTACTTC.